These T cell receptor beta chains were read from a single sample in a study of PD-L1 blockade in urothelial cancer. This table comes from immunoSEQ multiplex PCR, and its TCRdb copy is limited to in-frame clones, with some not included. The sample gives some 80,000 clones, 85% of which show up once; 6.5% to 8% is in the top ten. This specimen consisted of PBMCs, obtained around atezolizumab (anti-PD-L1) treatment. These receptors came from a man in his forties with urothelial cancer. Both conserved end residues are part of each CDR3. The order of the fields is J gene, D gene, V gene, clone size, CDR3 protein, CDR3 DNA. The D gene is left open where the match is weak. Expanded clones are given a class, and other clones once, few, many or no size at all.

J gene: TRBJ2-5; D gene: TRBD1; V gene: TRBV19; clone size: once; CDR3 protein: CASSIGTGQETQYF; CDR3 DNA: TGTGCCAGTAGTATAGGGACAGGGCAAGAGACCCAGTACTTC
J gene: TRBJ2-7; D gene: -; V gene: TRBV6-5; clone size: -; CDR3 protein: CASSPTGTFYEQYF; CDR3 DNA: TGTGCCAGCAGTCCGACAGGGACTTTCTACGAGCAGTACTTC
J gene: TRBJ2-1; D gene: -; V gene: TRBV30; clone size: -; CDR3 protein: CAWSVTGLDEQFF; CDR3 DNA: TGTGCCTGGAGTGTAACAGGGCTGGATGAGCAGTTCTTC
J gene: TRBJ2-2; D gene: TRBD1; V gene: TRBV9; clone size: -; CDR3 protein: CASSAQAGGRNTGELFF; CDR3 DNA: TGTGCCAGCAGCGCACAAGCAGGGGGCAGGAACACCGGGGAGCTGTTTTTT
J gene: TRBJ2-7; D gene: TRBD1; V gene: TRBV5-1; clone size: -; CDR3 protein: CASSRDSPYEQYF; CDR3 DNA: TGCGCCAGCAGCCGGGACAGCCCCTACGAGCAGTACTTC
J gene: TRBJ2-5; D gene: -; V gene: TRBV7-8; clone size: -; CDR3 protein: CASSSGPLSRRGVETQYF; CDR3 DNA: TGTGCCAGCAGCTCTGGTCCCCTCTCCCGGCGGGGAGTGGAGACCCAGTACTTC
J gene: TRBJ2-1; D gene: -; V gene: TRBV4-3; clone size: -; CDR3 protein: CASSQDRRGLFF; CDR3 DNA: TGCGCCAGCAGCCAAGATCGGCGGGGTTTGTTCTTC
J gene: TRBJ2-5; D gene: TRBD2; V gene: TRBV19; clone size: -; CDR3 protein: CASRAGGTAQETQYF; CDR3 DNA: TGTGCCAGCAGGGCGGGGGGGACAGCACAAGAGACCCAGTACTTC
J gene: TRBJ2-1; D gene: -; V gene: TRBV7-9; clone size: few; CDR3 protein: CASRPKRRVLPNEQFF; CDR3 DNA: TGTGCCAGCAGACCTAAACGGAGGGTCCTCCCCAATGAGCAGTTCTTC
J gene: TRBJ2-7; D gene: -; V gene: TRBV5-1; clone size: -; CDR3 protein: CASSILTPGMGEQYF; CDR3 DNA: TGCGCCAGCAGCATACTGACACCGGGGATGGGCGAGCAGTACTTC
J gene: TRBJ2-7; D gene: TRBD2; V gene: TRBV28; clone size: -; CDR3 protein: CASTLMGGGYEQYF; CDR3 DNA: TGTGCCAGCACCCTAATGGGGGGGGGCTACGAGCAGTACTTC
J gene: TRBJ1-3; D gene: -; V gene: TRBV5-4; clone size: once; CDR3 protein: CASSLDSGAGNTIYF; CDR3 DNA: TGTGCCAGCAGCTTGGACTCGGGGGCTGGAAACACCATATATTTT
J gene: TRBJ1-2; D gene: -; V gene: TRBV6-4; clone size: few; CDR3 protein: CASSEEAFGYGYTF; CDR3 DNA: TGTGCCAGCAGTGAGGAGGCGTTCGGCTATGGCTACACCTTC
J gene: TRBJ2-3; D gene: TRBD2; V gene: TRBV30; clone size: once; CDR3 protein: CAWGRTSGSDPTDTQYF; CDR3 DNA: TGTGCCTGGGGAAGGACTAGCGGGAGCGACCCCACAGATACGCAGTATTTT
J gene: TRBJ1-4; D gene: -; V gene: TRBV5-1; clone size: -; CDR3 protein: CASRKQGTGEKLFF; CDR3 DNA: TGCGCCAGCCGGAAACAGGGAACGGGTGAAAAACTGTTTTTT
J gene: TRBJ1-1; D gene: TRBD1; V gene: TRBV6-1; clone size: -; CDR3 protein: CASSEPGQIINTEAFF; CDR3 DNA: TGTGCCAGCAGTGAACCGGGACAGATTATAAACACTGAAGCTTTCTTT
J gene: TRBJ2-1; D gene: TRBD2; V gene: TRBV5-5; clone size: -; CDR3 protein: CASSETSFEFF; CDR3 DNA: TGTGCCAGCAGTGAGACTAGCTTTGAGTTCTTC
J gene: TRBJ2-1; D gene: TRBD2; V gene: TRBV5-4; clone size: -; CDR3 protein: CASSSLAVDYNEQFF; CDR3 DNA: TGTGCCAGCAGCTCACTAGCGGTGGACTACAATGAGCAGTTCTTC
J gene: TRBJ1-1; D gene: TRBD1; V gene: TRBV5-1; clone size: -; CDR3 protein: CASSRTGSTEAFF; CDR3 DNA: TGCGCCAGCAGCCGGACAGGGAGCACTGAAGCTTTCTTT
J gene: TRBJ2-3; D gene: TRBD2; V gene: TRBV28; clone size: -; CDR3 protein: CASAQRDLDTQYF; CDR3 DNA: TGTGCCAGCGCCCAGCGGGATCTAGATACGCAGTATTTT
J gene: TRBJ2-1; D gene: -; V gene: TRBV30; clone size: -; CDR3 protein: CAWSPIKDPSEGEQFF; CDR3 DNA: TGTGCCTGGAGTCCAATTAAGGACCCCTCGGAGGGCGAGCAGTTCTTC
J gene: TRBJ2-7; D gene: -; V gene: TRBV6-1; clone size: -; CDR3 protein: CASSDRGSYEQYF; CDR3 DNA: TGTGCCAGCAGTGACAGGGGAAGCTACGAGCAGTACTTC
J gene: TRBJ2-5; D gene: TRBD2; V gene: TRBV5-1; clone size: -; CDR3 protein: CASSLARLAQETQYF; CDR3 DNA: TGCGCCAGCAGCTTGGCAAGACTAGCGCAAGAGACCCAGTACTTC
J gene: TRBJ1-2; D gene: -; V gene: TRBV14; clone size: once; CDR3 protein: CASSHRSGVHGYTF; CDR3 DNA: TGTGCCAGCAGCCATAGGTCCGGGGTACATGGCTACACCTTC
J gene: TRBJ2-7; D gene: TRBD1; V gene: TRBV28; clone size: -; CDR3 protein: CASSLDRVPYEQYF; CDR3 DNA: TGTGCCAGCAGTTTAGACAGGGTACCCTACGAGCAGTACTTC
J gene: TRBJ1-3; D gene: -; V gene: TRBV29-1; clone size: -; CDR3 protein: CSVVSGNTIYF; CDR3 DNA: TGCAGCGTTGTGTCGGGAAACACCATATATTTT
J gene: TRBJ2-7; D gene: -; V gene: TRBV4-3; clone size: -; CDR3 protein: CASSHRFQGFYEQYF; CDR3 DNA: TGCGCCAGCAGCCACCGATTTCAGGGTTTCTACGAGCAGTACTTC
J gene: TRBJ2-7; D gene: TRBD1; V gene: TRBV5-1; clone size: -; CDR3 protein: CASSLTDTGDEQYF; CDR3 DNA: TGCGCCAGCAGCTTGACCGACACAGGGGACGAGCAGTACTTC
J gene: TRBJ2-3; D gene: TRBD2; V gene: TRBV27; clone size: -; CDR3 protein: CASSPAQRGTLVGGYF; CDR3 DNA: TGTGCCAGCAGTCCCGCCCAGCGGGGGACCCTTGTAGGGGGGTATTTT
J gene: TRBJ2-7; D gene: -; V gene: TRBV11-2; clone size: -; CDR3 protein: CASSQGRGYEQYF; CDR3 DNA: TGTGCCAGCAGCCAAGGCAGGGGCTACGAGCAGTACTTC
J gene: TRBJ1-5; D gene: TRBD1; V gene: TRBV28; clone size: -; CDR3 protein: CASSPGTGTIPQHF; CDR3 DNA: TGTGCCAGCAGTCCCGGGACAGGGACCATTCCCCAGCATTTT
J gene: TRBJ2-5; D gene: -; V gene: TRBV30; clone size: -; CDR3 protein: CAWSNQRGETQYF; CDR3 DNA: TGTGCCTGGAGTAACCAGAGGGGGGAGACCCAGTACTTC
J gene: TRBJ2-7; D gene: TRBD1; V gene: TRBV9; clone size: -; CDR3 protein: CASSVGTGAMYEQYF; CDR3 DNA: TGTGCCAGCAGCGTTGGCACAGGGGCGATGTACGAGCAGTACTTC
J gene: TRBJ1-1; D gene: -; V gene: TRBV30; clone size: few; CDR3 protein: CAWSVRRDTEAFF; CDR3 DNA: TGTGCCTGGAGTGTAAGACGGGACACTGAAGCTTTCTTT
J gene: TRBJ1-5; D gene: -; V gene: TRBV2; clone size: -; CDR3 protein: CASTGRKNQPQHF; CDR3 DNA: TGTGCCAGCACGGGTAGGAAAAATCAGCCCCAGCATTTT
J gene: TRBJ2-2; D gene: TRBD1; V gene: TRBV19; clone size: -; CDR3 protein: CASDMGQGTGELFF; CDR3 DNA: TGTGCCAGTGATATGGGACAGGGTACCGGGGAGCTGTTTTTT
J gene: TRBJ1-2; D gene: TRBD1; V gene: TRBV18; clone size: -; CDR3 protein: CASSPPDRAAGYTF; CDR3 DNA: TGTGCCAGCTCACCACCTGACAGGGCCGCTGGCTACACCTTC
J gene: TRBJ2-4; D gene: TRBD2; V gene: TRBV9; clone size: few; CDR3 protein: CASSGLSGREENIQYF; CDR3 DNA: TGTGCCAGCAGCGGGCTATCGGGGAGGGAAGAAAACATTCAGTACTTC
J gene: TRBJ2-3; D gene: -; V gene: TRBV10-1; clone size: once; CDR3 protein: CASSSTQGTTDTQYF; CDR3 DNA: TGCGCCAGCAGCTCCACGCAGGGAACTACAGATACGCAGTATTTT
J gene: TRBJ1-5; D gene: -; V gene: TRBV11-2; clone size: -; CDR3 protein: CASSEMGDQPQHF; CDR3 DNA: TGTGCCAGCAGTGAAATGGGAGATCAGCCCCAGCATTTT